This T cell receptor beta chain was observed in a study of blood T cells in healthy people across ages. Overall study findings and caveats: Per million T cells, TCR beta diversity dropped about linearly as age rose.

This clonotype was seen a few times. The antigen remains undetermined. PCR was performed a second time for about 7 to 12 cycles using a sample-barcoded 5' primer and a J-beta primer mix. TCRdb independently ran MiXCR on the 5' RACE reads; one entry per CDR3 protein. The sample records about 800,000 distinct CDR3 sequences, more than 20% being singletons. The sample was also linked to a second study, of T cells of mothers and their children. Per that study: From each mother came over 8.5 million TCR beta CDR3 reads, and from each child came 2.5 million to 3.5 million.

The sample taken for sequencing was blood. This TCR was sampled from a boy younger than 18 in good health.

CDR3 DNA: TGTGCCAGCAGTCTCTCGGGACATTCCAGCTACGAGCAGTACTTC. It is translated as CASSLSGHSSYEQYF. The chain joins TRBV27 to TRBJ2-7; D may be TRBD1 (6 bases). CDR3 length equals 15 residues. V gave up 5 bases and J gave up 3 bases, with 17 bases separating them. Germline CDR1 is MNHEY and CDR2 is SMNVEV (reference sequence).